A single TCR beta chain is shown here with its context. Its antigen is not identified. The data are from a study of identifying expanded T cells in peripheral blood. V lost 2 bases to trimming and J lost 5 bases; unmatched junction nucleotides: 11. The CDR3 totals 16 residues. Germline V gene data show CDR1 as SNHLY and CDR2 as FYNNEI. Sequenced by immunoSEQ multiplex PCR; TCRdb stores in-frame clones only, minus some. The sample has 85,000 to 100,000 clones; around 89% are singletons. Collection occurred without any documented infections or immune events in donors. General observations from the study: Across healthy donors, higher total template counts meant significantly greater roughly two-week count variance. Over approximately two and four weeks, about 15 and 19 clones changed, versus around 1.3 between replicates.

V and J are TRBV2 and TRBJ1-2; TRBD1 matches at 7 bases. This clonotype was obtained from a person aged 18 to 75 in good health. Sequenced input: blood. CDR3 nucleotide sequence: TGTGCCAGCAGTGAAATGACAGGGCCAGGCGGTTATGGCTACACCTTC. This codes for CASSEMTGPGGYGYTF.